Below, 23 T cell receptor beta chains from the same sample are listed, as sequenced in a study of identifying expanded T cells in peripheral blood. Repertoires were generated with immunoSEQ multiplex PCR, while TCRdb's copy carries only in-frame clones and drops some. Here the sample spans about 91,000 clones, about nine tenths being singletons. The specimen sequenced was blood. All receptors come from a person aged 18 to 75 in good health.

This chain links TRBV15 with TRBJ2-2; D gene ambiguous. From germline, CDR1 is LNHNV and CDR2 YYDKDF (reference sequence). V was cut by 1 base and J by 3 bases, with 9 bases left in between. The CDR3 has 15 amino acids. The DNA of the CDR3 is TGTGCCACCAGCAGAGGTGGGGTGGACACCGGGGAGCTGTTTTTT. Its protein product is CATSRGGVDTGELFF.

This clone was seen only once. The gene calls are TRBV4-2 and TRBJ2-5, with unresolved D. Germline lookup yields CDR1 LGHNA and CDR2 YNFKEQ. The V end was cut by 1 base, the J end by 5 bases, with 17 bases between. The CDR3 sequence is 16 residues long. This CDR3 reads CASSQGAPNGLETQYF. CDR3 DNA: TGTGCCAGCAGCCAAGGGGCGCCTAACGGTCTGGAGACCCAGTACTTC.

V usage is TRBV6-1 and J usage is TRBJ1-4, with unresolved D. V was shortened by 4 bases and J by 0 bases, with 9 bases between the two germline ends. The CDR3 has 15 amino acids. Germline V lookup: CDR1 MNHNS, CDR2 SASEGT. CDR3 loop: CASSGAEATNEKLFF. In nucleotides, the CDR3 is TGTGCCAGCAGTGGGGCGGAAGCAACTAATGAAAAACTGTTTTTT.

V and J are TRBV6-4 and TRBJ2-3; the D is unclear. Trimming pared 5 bases from V and 4 bases from J, leaving 19 bases between. Germline CDR1 and CDR2: MRHNA and SNTAGT. The CDR3 has 16 amino acids. CDR3 in amino acids: CASSPRSGKGADTQYF. CDR3 nucleotides: TGTGCCAGCAGTCCCCGTAGTGGGAAAGGTGCAGATACGCAGTATTTT.

The chain carries TRBV27 and TRBJ2-7; perhaps TRBD2 as D (7 bases). The germline gives CDR1 MNHEY, CDR2 SMNVEV (reference sequence). This CDR3 is 16 amino acids long. Trimming removed 3 bases from V and 2 bases from J, with 17 bases in between. CDR3 sequence: CASSLIGGRGTYEQYF. CDR3 in DNA: TGTGCCAGCAGTTTGATAGGAGGGAGGGGGACCTACGAGCAGTACTTC.

V and J are TRBV11-2 and TRBJ2-5; unclear D gene. V lost 3 bases and J 5 bases, leaving 10 bases between the germline ends. Germline-derived CDR1 and CDR2 are SGHAT and FQNNGV. The CDR3 has 13 residues. DNA of the CDR3: TGTGCCAGCAGCTTCCCCCGAGGCGAGACCCAGTACTTC. This encodes CASSFPRGETQYF.

The CDR3 region is CASSQFISQQFF. The CDR3 DNA sequence: TGTGCCAGCAGCCAGTTTATCTCGCAGCAGTTCTTC. The rearrangement joins TRBV7-2 to TRBJ2-1; D remains unclear. Germline V lookup: CDR1 SGHTA, CDR2 FQGNSA. The CDR3 is made up of 12 amino acids. Trimming cost V 5 bases and J 11 bases, with 13 bases left between them.

This chain joins TRBV2 and TRBJ1-1, with D unclear. This CDR3 contains 14 residues. The V end lost 3 bases, the J end lost 1 base, and 9 bases lay between the germline ends. Germline V gene sequence: CDR1 SNHLY, CDR2 FYNNEI. In nucleotides, the CDR3 is TGTGCCAGCAGTGATGGGGTTACGAACACTGAAGCTTTCTTT. The encoded protein is CASSDGVTNTEAFF.

The rearrangement uses TRBV28 and TRBJ2-5, with D unclear. Trimming pared 4 bases from V and 5 bases from J, leaving 17 bases between. Germline CDR1 reads MDHEN; CDR2 reads SYDVKM. The CDR3 length is 15 residues. The CDR3 protein is CASSSTVSLRETQYF. CDR3 bases: TGTGCCAGCAGTTCCACCGTCTCCCTTCGGGAGACCCAGTACTTC.

The gene calls are TRBV28 and TRBJ1-5; TRBD1 matches at 7 bases. This CDR3 spans 17 amino acids. In germline, CDR1 is MDHEN, CDR2 SYDVKM. V shed 7 bases and J 1 base; nucleotides not matched to a gene: 13. The CDR3 spells CASNDRAPKGSNQPQHF. The CDR3 region has the DNA TGTGCCAGCAACGACAGGGCGCCCAAGGGGAGCAATCAGCCCCAGCATTTT.

The chain employs TRBV7-7 and TRBJ2-5, with TRBD1 matching 7 bases. The CDR3 contains 14 residues. Germline trimming cut 6 bases from V and 4 bases from J; bases unmatched to any gene: 8. Germline V CDR1 and CDR2: SSHAT, FNYEAQ (reference sequence). CDR3 loop: CASSPRDSSETQYF. The CDR3, as DNA: TGTGCCAGCAGTCCTCGGGACAGTTCAGAGACCCAGTACTTC.

A single count supports this clone. The genes are TRBV2 and TRBJ2-5, with a tentative D call TRBD2 (6 bases). Germline V CDR1 and CDR2: SNHLY, FYNNEI. This CDR3 is built from 13 residues. V dropped 4 bases and J dropped 5 bases, with 11 bases sitting between them. Here the CDR3 reads CASSVEEGETQYF. In DNA, the CDR3 is TGTGCCAGCAGTGTAGAGGAGGGGGAGACCCAGTACTTC.

This clone was seen only a few times. J is TRBJ2-2 and V is TRBV10-1; tentative D call: TRBD2 (6 bases). CDR1 is WNHNN and CDR2 is SYGVQD in the germline V gene (reference sequence). Trimming left V 3 bases short and J 6 bases short, with 8 bases between. This CDR3 comprises 13 residues. The CDR3 reads CASSDRESGELFF. The CDR3 coding sequence is TGCGCCAGCAGTGACCGGGAGTCCGGGGAGCTGTTTTTT.

This clone was observed a single time. The chain carries TRBV19 and TRBJ2-7; 7 bases are a match to TRBD2. J was trimmed by 2 bases and V by 2 bases; bases with no gene match: 3. The CDR3 covers 14 residues. CDR1 and CDR2 (germline): LNHDA, SQIVND (reference sequence). The CDR3 region is CASSISGAPYEQYF. The CDR3 region has the DNA TGTGCCAGTAGTATAAGCGGGGCTCCCTACGAGCAGTACTTC.

The V call is TRBV4-3, the J call TRBJ2-1; maybe TRBD2 (6 bases). CDR3 length: 15 amino acids. Germline CDR1 is LGHNA and CDR2 is YSLEER. V was shortened by 1 base and J by 0 bases, with 7 bases between the two germline ends. CDR3 bases: TGCGCCAGCAGCCAAGGGACTACCTCCTACAATGAGCAGTTCTTC. Translating gives CASSQGTTSYNEQFF.

The table lists this clone with a few counts. The chain employs TRBV6-4 and TRBJ2-1, with D perhaps matching TRBD2 (5 bases). Trimming pared 0 bases from V and 6 bases from J, leaving 15 bases between. Looked up from germline, CDR1 is MRHNA and CDR2 is SNTAGT. CDR3 size: 16 residues. The CDR3 here is CASSDSLADSGNEQFF. CDR3 sequence (DNA): TGTGCCAGCAGTGACTCCCTAGCTGACTCGGGCAATGAGCAGTTCTTC.

The chain links TRBV5-1 to TRBJ2-7; 7 nucleotides match TRBD1. CDR1 SGHRS and CDR2 YFSETQ come from the germline V gene. Trimming at V came to 2 bases and at J to 7 bases, leaving 12 bases not matched to a gene. The CDR3 totals 15 residues. The chain's CDR3 is CASSLLAQGVGEQYF. DNA of the CDR3: TGCGCCAGCAGCTTACTGGCCCAGGGGGTAGGTGAGCAGTACTTC.

The sample holds one count of this clone. This chain uses TRBV9 with TRBJ1-2; possible D gene TRBD1, 6 bases. Germline V gene lookup returns CDR1 SGDLS and CDR2 YYNGEE. The CDR3 consists of 14 residues. Trimming removed 0 bases at V and 7 bases at J, with 13 bases between. CDR3 sequence: CASSVAAGAGGYTF. CDR3 DNA: TGTGCCAGCAGCGTAGCGGCAGGGGCCGGTGGCTACACCTTC. Complete variable domain (other parts from reference TRBV9 and TRBJ1-2): DSGVTQTPKHLITATGQRVTLRCSPRSGDLSVYWYQQSLDQGLQFLIQYYNGEERAKGNILERFSAQQFPDLHSELNLSSLELGDSALYFCASSVAAGAGGYTFGSGTRLTVV.

A single count supports this clone. The rearrangement links TRBV29-1 to TRBJ2-7; D may match TRBD1 or TRBD2 (5 bases each). V was cut by 3 bases and J by 2 bases, with 11 bases left in between. CDR1 is SQVTM, CDR2 ANQGSEA, per germline. There are 13 residues in the CDR3. The CDR3 DNA sequence: TGCAGCGTTGAGGGGACCGCTGCCTACGAGCAGTACTTC. Translation gives CSVEGTAAYEQYF.

The chain recombines TRBV6-1 with TRBJ1-2; D unresolved. Trimming removed 2 bases from V and 0 bases from J, with 7 bases in between. The CDR3 is made up of 14 amino acids. Germline-derived CDR1 and CDR2 are MNHNS and SASEGT. The CDR3 nucleotides read TGTGCCAGCAGTGAATGGAACCCTAACTATGGCTACACCTTC. Translating gives CASSEWNPNYGYTF.

This chain links TRBV30 with TRBJ2-5, with TRBD2 identical over 9 bases. CDR3 size: 12 residues. Trimming removed 5 bases from V and 5 bases from J; junction bases left unmatched: 3. CDR1 and CDR2 from the germline V gene are GTSNPN and SVGIG (reference sequence). The CDR3 loop is CAWGLAPETQYF. The CDR3 region has the DNA TGTGCCTGGGGACTAGCGCCGGAGACCCAGTACTTC.

The V gene is TRBV7-3, the J gene TRBJ2-2, with unresolved D. V was shortened by 1 base and J by 3 bases, with 6 bases between the two germline ends. Germline CDR1 reads SGHTA; CDR2 reads FQGTGA. The CDR3 covers 14 residues. The CDR3 nucleotides read TGTGCCAGCAGCTTAAACTCCTACACCGGGGAGCTGTTTTTT. Encoded protein: CASSLNSYTGELFF.

V and J are TRBV4-3 and TRBJ1-6; D is perhaps TRBD1 (5 bases). The CDR3 consists of 13 residues. Between the trimmed V and J ends, which lost 2 bases and 8 bases, there was a span of 7 bases. Looked up from germline, CDR1 is LGHNA and CDR2 is YSLEER. The DNA for the CDR3 is TGCGCCAGCAGCCAATTGGGGGATTCACCCCTCCACTTT. Its protein product is CASSQLGDSPLHF.